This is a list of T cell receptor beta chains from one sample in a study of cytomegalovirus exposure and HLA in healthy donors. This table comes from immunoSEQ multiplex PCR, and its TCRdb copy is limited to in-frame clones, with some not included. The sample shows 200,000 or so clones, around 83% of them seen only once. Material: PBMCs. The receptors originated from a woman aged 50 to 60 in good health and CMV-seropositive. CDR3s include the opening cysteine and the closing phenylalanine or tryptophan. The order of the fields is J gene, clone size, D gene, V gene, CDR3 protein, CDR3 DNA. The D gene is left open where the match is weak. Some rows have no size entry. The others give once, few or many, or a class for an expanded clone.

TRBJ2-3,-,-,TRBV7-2,CASSRGGPLSDTQYF,TGTGCCAGCAGCCGCGGGGGCCCACTGTCAGATACGCAGTATTTT
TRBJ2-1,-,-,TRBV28,CASSPSRGLYNEQFF,TGTGCCAGCAGCCCCTCGCGGGGCCTCTACAATGAGCAGTTCTTC
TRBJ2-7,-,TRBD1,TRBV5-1,CASSWGQTSYEQYF,TGCGCCAGCAGCTGGGGACAGACTTCCTACGAGCAGTACTTC
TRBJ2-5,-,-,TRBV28,CASTGQRETQYF,TGTGCCAGCACCGGACAAAGGGAGACCCAGTACTTC
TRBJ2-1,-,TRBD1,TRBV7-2,CASSPDQGANEQFF,TGTGCCAGCAGCCCAGATCAGGGGGCTAATGAGCAGTTCTTC
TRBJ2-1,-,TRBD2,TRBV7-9,CASSLPRRLAGIRNEQFF,TGTGCCAGCAGCTTACCCAGAAGACTAGCGGGAATTCGCAATGAGCAGTTCTTC
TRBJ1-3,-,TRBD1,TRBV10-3,CAINRDRAAGNTIYF,TGTGCCATCAACCGAGACAGGGCGGCTGGAAACACCATATATTTT
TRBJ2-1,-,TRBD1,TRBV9,CASSGGATKGAHSYNEQFF,TGTGCCAGCAGCGGGGGTGCCACGAAGGGGGCTCACTCCTACAATGAGCAGTTCTTC
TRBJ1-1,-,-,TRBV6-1,CATSQASKTEAFF,TGTGCCACCTCACAGGCCTCGAAAACTGAAGCTTTCTTT
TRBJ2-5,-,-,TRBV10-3,CAIRRDIGETQYF,TGTGCCATCAGGAGGGACATTGGGGAGACCCAGTACTTC
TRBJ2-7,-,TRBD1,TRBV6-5,CASKRDSSYEQYF,TGTGCCAGCAAACGGGACAGCTCCTACGAGCAGTACTTC
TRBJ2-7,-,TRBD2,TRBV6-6,CASSRLAGLYEQYF,TGTGCCAGCAGCAGACTAGCGGGACTCTACGAGCAGTACTTC
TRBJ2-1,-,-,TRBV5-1,CASSPDGGNSYNEQFF,TGCGCCAGCAGCCCAGACGGCGGAAACTCCTACAATGAGCAGTTCTTC
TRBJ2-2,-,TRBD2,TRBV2,CASSRLAGGTGELFF,TGTGCCAGCAGTCGACTAGCGGGAGGGACCGGGGAGCTGTTTTTT
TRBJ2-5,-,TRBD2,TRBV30,CAWTLTSGTPRETQYF,TGTGCCTGGACCTTAACTAGCGGGACTCCCCGGGAGACCCAGTACTTC
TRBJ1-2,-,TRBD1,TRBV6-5,CASRRTGGDGYTF,TGTGCCAGCAGACGGACAGGGGGCGACGGCTACACCTTC
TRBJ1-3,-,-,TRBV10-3,CAARADVSGNTIYF,TGTGCCGCCAGGGCAGATGTCTCTGGAAACACCATATATTTT
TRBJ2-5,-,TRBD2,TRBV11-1,CASSSQAGVVETQYF,TGTGCCAGCAGCTCTCAAGCGGGAGTGGTAGAGACCCAGTACTTC
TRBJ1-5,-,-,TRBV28,CASSPSTGSNQPQHF,TGTGCCAGCAGCCCTTCGACAGGCAGCAATCAGCCCCAGCATTTT
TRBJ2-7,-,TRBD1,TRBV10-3,CAITPDRGSYEQYF,TGTGCCATCACCCCGGACAGGGGGTCTTACGAGCAGTACTTC
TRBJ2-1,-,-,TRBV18,CASSPTSSYNEQFF,TGTGCCAGCTCACCTACCAGCTCCTACAATGAGCAGTTCTTC
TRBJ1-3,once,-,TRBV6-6,CASSYSGWGSGNTIYF,TGTGCCAGCAGTTACTCGGGGTGGGGCAGTGGAAACACCATATATTTT
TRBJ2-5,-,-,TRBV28,CASSLDSGLQETQYF,TGTGCCAGCAGTTTAGACAGTGGGCTGCAAGAGACCCAGTACTTC
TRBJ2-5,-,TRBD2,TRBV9,CASSVGVSGGQETQYF,TGTGCCAGCAGCGTAGGAGTTAGCGGGGGCCAAGAGACCCAGTACTTC
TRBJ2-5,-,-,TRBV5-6,CASSLNRRSLETQYF,TGTGCCAGCAGCTTGAACCGGCGGAGCCTAGAGACCCAGTACTTC
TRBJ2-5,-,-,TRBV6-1,CASREGGDRENF,TGTGCCAGCAGAGAAGGGGGGGACAGAGAAAACTTC
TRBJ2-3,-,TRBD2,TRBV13,CASSLVLAGGDTQYF,TGTGCCAGCAGCTTAGTACTAGCGGGGGGAGATACGCAGTATTTT
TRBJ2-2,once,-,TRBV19,CASSWGSSTGELFF,TGTGCCAGTAGTTGGGGCTCGTCCACCGGGGAGCTGTTTTTT
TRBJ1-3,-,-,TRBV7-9,CSSSLVHSLTGNTIYF,TGTTCCAGCAGCTTAGTCCATAGCCTCACTGGAAACACCATATATTTT
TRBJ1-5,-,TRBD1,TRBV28,CASSTGAQPQHF,TGTGCCAGCAGTACAGGGGCTCAGCCCCAGCATTTT
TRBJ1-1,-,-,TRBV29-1,CSVVQSGTEAFF,TGCAGCGTGGTACAGAGCGGGACTGAAGCTTTCTTT
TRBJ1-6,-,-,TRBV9,CASSVREDSPLHF,TGTGCCAGCAGCGTCCGGGAGGATTCACCCCTCCACTTT
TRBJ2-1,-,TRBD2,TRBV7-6,CASSRDLRAGAGEQFF,TGTGCCAGCAGCCGAGACCTCCGGGCGGGAGCGGGCGAGCAGTTCTTC
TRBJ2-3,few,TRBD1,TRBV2,CASSGQGSTDTQYF,TGTGCCAGCAGTGGACAGGGAAGCACAGATACGCAGTATTTT
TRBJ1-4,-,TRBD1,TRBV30,CAWSGQGRNEKLFF,TGTGCCTGGAGTGGACAGGGGAGGAATGAAAAACTGTTTTTT
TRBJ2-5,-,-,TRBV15,CATSRDHGETQYF,TGTGCCACCAGCAGAGATCACGGAGAGACCCAGTACTTC
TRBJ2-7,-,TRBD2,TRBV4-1,CASSQLTSGRSEQYF,TGCGCCAGCAGCCAGTTGACTAGCGGGAGAAGCGAGCAGTACTTC
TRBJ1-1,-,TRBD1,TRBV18,CASSPRRTGDNTEAFF,TGTGCCAGCTCACCACGCCGGACAGGAGATAACACTGAAGCTTTCTTT
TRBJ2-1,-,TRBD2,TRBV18,CASSPLASGGADEQFF,TGTGCCAGCTCACCACTTGCTAGCGGGGGGGCCGATGAGCAGTTCTTC
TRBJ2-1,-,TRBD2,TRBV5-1,CASSPRTSGRGEQFF,TGCGCCAGCAGCCCGCGGACTAGCGGGAGGGGTGAGCAGTTCTTC
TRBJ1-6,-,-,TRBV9,CASSVEPGGSPLHF,TGTGCCAGCAGCGTAGAACCAGGTGGATCACCCCTCCACTTT
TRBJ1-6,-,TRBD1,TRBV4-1,CASSRDGQGPLGNSPLHF,TGCGCCAGCAGCCGAGACGGACAGGGCCCTTTGGGTAATTCACCCCTCCACTTT
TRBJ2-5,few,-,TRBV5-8,CASSLGLKQETQYF,TGTGCCAGCAGCTTGGGACTGAAGCAAGAGACCCAGTACTTC
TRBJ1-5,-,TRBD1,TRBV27,CASSSGWTGTQPQHF,TGTGCCAGCAGTTCGGGGTGGACAGGGACTCAGCCCCAGCATTTT
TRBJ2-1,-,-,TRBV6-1,CACSPRFDNEQFF,TGTGCCTGCAGCCCCCGTTTTGACAATGAGCAGTTCTTC
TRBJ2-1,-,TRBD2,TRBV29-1,CSVPGRTPYNEQFF,TGCAGCGTTCCCGGGAGGACCCCCTACAATGAGCAGTTCTTC
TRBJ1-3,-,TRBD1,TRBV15,CATSRGGDSLSNTIYF,TGTGCCACCAGCAGAGGGGGGGACAGTCTGTCCAACACCATATATTTT
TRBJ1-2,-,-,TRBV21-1,CASSPVRDRGLGYTF,TGTGCCAGCAGCCCGGTCCGGGACAGGGGGCTTGGCTACACCTTC
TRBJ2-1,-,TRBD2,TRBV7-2,CASSFGTRSYNEQFF,TGTGCCAGCAGCTTTGGGACTAGGTCCTACAATGAGCAGTTCTTC
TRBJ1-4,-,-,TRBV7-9,CASSPVGGVGQNEKLFF,TGTGCCAGCAGCCCCGTTGGGGGGGTAGGGCAAAATGAAAAACTGTTTTTT
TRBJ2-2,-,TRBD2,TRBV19,CASTGLAGGLGNTGELFF,TGTGCCAGTACGGGACTAGCGGGGGGCTTGGGGAACACCGGGGAGCTGTTTTTT
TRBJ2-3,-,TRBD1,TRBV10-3,CAILSTGTGSTDTQYF,TGTGCCATTCTCAGTACCGGGACAGGGAGCACAGATACGCAGTATTTT
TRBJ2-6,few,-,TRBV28,CASSPPAGLSGANGLTF,TGTGCCAGCAGTCCCCCAGCGGGCCTCTCTGGGGCCAACGGCCTGACTTTC
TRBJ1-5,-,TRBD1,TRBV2,CASSGQGAQQPQHF,TGTGCCAGCAGTGGACAGGGGGCCCAACAGCCCCAGCATTTT
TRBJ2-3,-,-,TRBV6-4,CASSDSSSLNTDTQYF,TGTGCCAGCAGTGACTCGTCTAGCCTTAACACAGATACGCAGTATTTT